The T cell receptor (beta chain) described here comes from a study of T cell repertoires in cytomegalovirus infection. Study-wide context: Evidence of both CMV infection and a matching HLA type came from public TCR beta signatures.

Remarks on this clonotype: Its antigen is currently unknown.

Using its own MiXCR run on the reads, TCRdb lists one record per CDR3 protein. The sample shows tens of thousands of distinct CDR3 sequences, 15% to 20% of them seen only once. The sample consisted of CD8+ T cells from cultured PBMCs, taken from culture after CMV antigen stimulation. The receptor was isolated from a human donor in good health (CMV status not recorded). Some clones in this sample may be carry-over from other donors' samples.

CDR3 region: CASSQEQTLSTDTQYF. The CDR3 DNA reads as TGTGCCAGCAGCCAAGAACAGACCCTTAGCACAGATACGCAGTATTTT. The V and J genes are TRBV4-2 and TRBJ2-3; D unresolved. CDR3 length: 16 amino acids. V lost 0 bases and J 0 bases, leaving 10 bases between the germline ends. Germline V lookup: CDR1 LGHNA, CDR2 YNFKEQ.